The source of this TCR beta chain is a study of blood T cells in healthy people across ages. Study-level points and caveats: The study found more naive CD4+ cells and higher diversity in long-lived than aged donors.

Comments on this clonotype: Its antigen is still unknown.

The use of a sample-barcoded 5' primer and a J-beta primer mix characterized a second PCR of about 6 to 11 cycles. Through a template-switch adaptor with 12 random nucleotides, each cDNA molecule received a tag. In TCRdb, the 5' RACE reads were re-called with MiXCR into one record per CDR3 protein. The data contain about 680,000 distinct CDR3 sequences, 45% to 50% of them singletons. At least 7 million PBMCs were isolated per sample. Samples each yielded at least 5 micrograms of total RNA. The sequenced sample was blood. The receptor was derived from an older woman in good health.

The CDR3 region has the DNA TGTGCCACCAGCAGAGGGGGGCTATCCCAGCCCCAGCATTTT. Amino acid sequence: CATSRGGLSQPQHF. This chain joins TRBV15 and TRBJ1-5; TRBD1 is a possible D gene (6 bases). Germline CDR1 LNHNV, CDR2 YYDKDF (reference sequence). Trimming pared 1 base from V and 7 bases from J, leaving 11 bases between. The CDR3 contains 14 residues.